This is a list of T cell receptor beta chains from one sample in a study of shared clonotypes between healthy human individuals. Clones were read by immunoSEQ multiplex PCR, and TCRdb kept only the in-frame ones, dropping some. The table includes hundreds of thousands of clones, approximately 95% detected once. The sample was naive CD4+ T cells sorted from blood. All receptors come from a woman aged 25 to 45 in good health. Each CDR3 is given with its conserved first and last residue. A D gene is named only where the DNA matches it firmly.

J gene: TRBJ1-5; V gene: TRBV28; D gene: .; CDR3 protein: CASSSYPSGDSNQPQHF; CDR3 DNA: TGTGCCAGCAGTTCATACCCCTCCGGGGATAGCAATCAGCCCCAGCATTTT
J gene: TRBJ2-2; V gene: TRBV19; D gene: TRBD2; CDR3 protein: CATRNRVGSGMSGELFF; CDR3 DNA: TGTGCCACCAGAAATCGCGTGGGTAGCGGGATGTCCGGGGAGCTGTTTTTT
J gene: TRBJ2-7; V gene: TRBV14; D gene: TRBD1; CDR3 protein: CASSHRPGQGSYEQYF; CDR3 DNA: TGTGCCAGCAGCCACAGACCGGGACAGGGCTCCTACGAGCAGTACTTC
J gene: TRBJ2-1; V gene: TRBV9; D gene: .; CDR3 protein: CASSVVGEWGFF; CDR3 DNA: TGTGCCAGCAGCGTAGTCGGCGAGTGGGGGTTCTTC
J gene: TRBJ2-7; V gene: TRBV2; D gene: TRBD2; CDR3 protein: CASSGTSGRGAYEQYF; CDR3 DNA: TGTGCCAGCAGTGGGACTAGCGGGAGAGGGGCCTACGAGCAGTACTTC
J gene: TRBJ2-3; V gene: TRBV7-1; D gene: TRBD2; CDR3 protein: CASSPSLAGADTQYF; CDR3 DNA: TGTGCCAGCAGCCCGAGTTTAGCGGGAGCGGATACGCAGTATTTT
J gene: TRBJ2-2; V gene: TRBV2; D gene: TRBD2; CDR3 protein: CASSEQGGGELFF; CDR3 DNA: TGTGCCAGCAGTGAGCAGGGAGGGGGGGAGCTGTTTTTT
J gene: TRBJ2-1; V gene: TRBV5-1; D gene: .; CDR3 protein: CASNGRNNEQFF; CDR3 DNA: TGCGCCAGCAACGGACGTAACAATGAGCAGTTCTTC
J gene: TRBJ2-5; V gene: TRBV5-1; D gene: .; CDR3 protein: CASSPGSSGETQYF; CDR3 DNA: TGCGCCAGCAGCCCCGGGAGTTCAGGGGAGACCCAGTACTTC
J gene: TRBJ1-1; V gene: TRBV21-1; D gene: .; CDR3 protein: CASSKSLRNTEAFF; CDR3 DNA: TGTGCCAGCAGCAAATCGTTACGGAACACTGAAGCTTTCTTT
J gene: TRBJ1-2; V gene: TRBV11-1; D gene: .; CDR3 protein: CASSLKSGTPNYGYTF; CDR3 DNA: TGTGCCAGCAGCTTAAAATCCGGGACACCGAACTATGGCTACACCTTC